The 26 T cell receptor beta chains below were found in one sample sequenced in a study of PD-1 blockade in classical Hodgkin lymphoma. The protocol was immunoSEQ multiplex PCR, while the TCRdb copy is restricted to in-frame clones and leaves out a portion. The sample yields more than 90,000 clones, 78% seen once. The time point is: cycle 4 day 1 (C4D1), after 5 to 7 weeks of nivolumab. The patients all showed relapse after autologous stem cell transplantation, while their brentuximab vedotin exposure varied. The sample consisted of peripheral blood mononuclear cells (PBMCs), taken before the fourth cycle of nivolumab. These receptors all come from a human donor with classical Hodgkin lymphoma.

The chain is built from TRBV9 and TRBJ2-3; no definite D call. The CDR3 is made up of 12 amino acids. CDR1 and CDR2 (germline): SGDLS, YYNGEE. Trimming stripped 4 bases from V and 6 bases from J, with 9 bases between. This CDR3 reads CASSPYVDTQYF. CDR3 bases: TGTGCCAGCAGCCCCTACGTGGATACGCAGTATTTT.

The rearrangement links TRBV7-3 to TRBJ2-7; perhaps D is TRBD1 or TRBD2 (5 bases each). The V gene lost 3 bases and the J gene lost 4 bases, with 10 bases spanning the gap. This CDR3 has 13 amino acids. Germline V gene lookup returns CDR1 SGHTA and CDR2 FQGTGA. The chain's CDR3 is CASSFGAYYEQYF. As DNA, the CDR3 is TGTGCCAGCAGCTTCGGGGCCTATTACGAGCAGTACTTC.

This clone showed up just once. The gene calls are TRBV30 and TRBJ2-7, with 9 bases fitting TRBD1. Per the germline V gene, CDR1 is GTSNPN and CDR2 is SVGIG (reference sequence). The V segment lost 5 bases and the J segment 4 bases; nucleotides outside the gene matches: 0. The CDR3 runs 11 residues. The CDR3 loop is CAWGQGYEQYF. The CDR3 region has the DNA TGTGCCTGGGGACAGGGGTACGAGCAGTACTTC.

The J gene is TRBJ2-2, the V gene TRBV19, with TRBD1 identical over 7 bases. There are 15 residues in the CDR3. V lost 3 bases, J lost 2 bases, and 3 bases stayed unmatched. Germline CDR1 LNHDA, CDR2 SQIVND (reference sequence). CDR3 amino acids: CASSMRTGNTGELFF. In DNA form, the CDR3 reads TGTGCCAGTAGTATGAGGACAGGAAACACCGGGGAGCTGTTTTTT. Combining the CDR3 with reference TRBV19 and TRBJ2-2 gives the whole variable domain DGGITQSPKYLFRKEGQNVTLSCEQNLNHDAMYWYRQDPGQGLRLIYYSQIVNDFQKGDIAEGYSVSREKKESFPLTVTSAQKNPTAFYLCASSMRTGNTGELFFGEGSRLTVL.

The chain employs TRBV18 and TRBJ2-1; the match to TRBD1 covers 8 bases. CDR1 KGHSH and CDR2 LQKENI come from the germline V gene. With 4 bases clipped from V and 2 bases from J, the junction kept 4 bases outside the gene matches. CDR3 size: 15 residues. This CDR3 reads CASSRRGLTYNEQFF. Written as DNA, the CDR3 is TGTGCCAGCTCACGCAGGGGGCTAACCTACAATGAGCAGTTCTTC.

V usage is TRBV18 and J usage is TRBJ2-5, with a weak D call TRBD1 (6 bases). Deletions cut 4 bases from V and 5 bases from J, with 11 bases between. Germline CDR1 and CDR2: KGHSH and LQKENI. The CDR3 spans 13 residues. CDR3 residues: CASSLDRRETQYF. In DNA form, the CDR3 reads TGTGCCAGCTCACTTGACAGGAGGGAGACCCAGTACTTC.

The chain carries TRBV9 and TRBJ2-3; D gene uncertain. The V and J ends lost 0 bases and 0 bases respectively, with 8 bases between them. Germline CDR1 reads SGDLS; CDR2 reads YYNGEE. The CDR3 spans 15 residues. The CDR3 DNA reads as TGTGCCAGCAGCGTAGAGCTATCGAGCACAGATACGCAGTATTTT. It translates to CASSVELSSTDTQYF.

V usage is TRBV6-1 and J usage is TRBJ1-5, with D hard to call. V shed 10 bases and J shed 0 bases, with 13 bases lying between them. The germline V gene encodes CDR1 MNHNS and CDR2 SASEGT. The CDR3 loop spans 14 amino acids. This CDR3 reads CAIRPGYSNQPQHF. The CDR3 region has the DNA TGTGCCATCCGTCCAGGTTATAGCAATCAGCCCCAGCATTTT.

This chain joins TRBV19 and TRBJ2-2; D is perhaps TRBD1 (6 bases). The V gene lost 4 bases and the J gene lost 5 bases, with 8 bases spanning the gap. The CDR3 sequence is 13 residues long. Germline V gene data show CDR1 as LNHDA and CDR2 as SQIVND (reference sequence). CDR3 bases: TGTGCCAGTAGTACTACAGGGACCGGGGAGCTGTTTTTT. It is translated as CASSTTGTGELFF.

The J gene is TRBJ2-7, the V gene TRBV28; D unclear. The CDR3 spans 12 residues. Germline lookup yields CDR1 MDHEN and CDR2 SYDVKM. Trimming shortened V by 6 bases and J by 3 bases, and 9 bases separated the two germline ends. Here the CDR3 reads CASSRTLYEQYF. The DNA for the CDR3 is TGTGCCAGCAGCCGAACCCTCTACGAGCAGTACTTC. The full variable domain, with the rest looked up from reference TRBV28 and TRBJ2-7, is DVKVTQSSRYLVKRTGEKVFLECVQDMDHENMFWYRQDPGLGLRLIYFSYDVKMKEKGDIPEGYSVSREKKERFSLILESASTNQTSMYLCASSRTLYEQYFGPGTRLTVT.

The CDR3 loop reads CASTRDRFYNEQFF. In nucleotides, the CDR3 is TGTGCCAGCACCCGGGACAGATTTTACAATGAGCAGTTCTTC. J is TRBJ2-1 and V is TRBV6-1; 7 bases map to TRBD1. Germline CDR1 and CDR2: MNHNS and SASEGT. V lost 7 bases to trimming and J lost 4 bases; unmatched junction nucleotides: 7. The CDR3 totals 14 residues.

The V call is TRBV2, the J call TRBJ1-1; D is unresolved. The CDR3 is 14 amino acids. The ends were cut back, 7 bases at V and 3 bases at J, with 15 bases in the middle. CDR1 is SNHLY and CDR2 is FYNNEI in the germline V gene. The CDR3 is CASKPARRDTEAFF. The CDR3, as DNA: TGTGCCAGCAAGCCGGCCCGGCGGGACACTGAAGCTTTCTTT.

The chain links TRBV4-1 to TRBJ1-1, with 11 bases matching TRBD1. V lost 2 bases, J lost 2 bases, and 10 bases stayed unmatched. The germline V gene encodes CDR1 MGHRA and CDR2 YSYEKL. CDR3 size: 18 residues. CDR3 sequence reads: CASSQWPPDRGPNTEAFF. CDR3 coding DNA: TGCGCCAGCAGCCAATGGCCCCCGGACAGGGGGCCTAACACTGAAGCTTTCTTT.

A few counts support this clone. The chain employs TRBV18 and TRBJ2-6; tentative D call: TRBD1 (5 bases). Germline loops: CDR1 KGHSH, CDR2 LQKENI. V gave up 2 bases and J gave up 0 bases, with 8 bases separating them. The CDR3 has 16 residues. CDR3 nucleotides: TGTGCCAGCTCACCAGCAGGGTACTCTGGGGCCAACGTCCTGACTTTC. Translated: CASSPAGYSGANVLTF.

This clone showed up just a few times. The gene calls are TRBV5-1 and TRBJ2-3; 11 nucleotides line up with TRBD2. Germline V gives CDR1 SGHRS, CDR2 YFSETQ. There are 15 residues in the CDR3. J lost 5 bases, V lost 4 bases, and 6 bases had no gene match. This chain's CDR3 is CASSELAGVVDTQYF. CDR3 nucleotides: TGCGCCAGCAGCGAACTAGCGGGAGTAGTAGATACGCAGTATTTT.

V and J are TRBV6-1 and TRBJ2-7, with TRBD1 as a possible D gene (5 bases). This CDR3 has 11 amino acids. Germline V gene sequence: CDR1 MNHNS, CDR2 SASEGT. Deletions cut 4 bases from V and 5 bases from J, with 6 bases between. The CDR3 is CASSGRDEQYF. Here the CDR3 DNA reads TGTGCCAGCAGTGGCAGGGACGAGCAGTACTTC.

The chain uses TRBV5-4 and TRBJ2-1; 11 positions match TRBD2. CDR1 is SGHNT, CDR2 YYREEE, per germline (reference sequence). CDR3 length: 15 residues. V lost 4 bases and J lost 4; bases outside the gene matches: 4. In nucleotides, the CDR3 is TGTGCCAGCAGCCAGACTAGCGGGAATTACAATGAGCAGTTCTTC. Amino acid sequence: CASSQTSGNYNEQFF.

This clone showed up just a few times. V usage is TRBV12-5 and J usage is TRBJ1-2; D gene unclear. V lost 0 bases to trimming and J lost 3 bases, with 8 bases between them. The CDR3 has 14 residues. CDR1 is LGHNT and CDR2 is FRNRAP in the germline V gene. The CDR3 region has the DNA TGTGCTAGTGGTTTGGTAACTAGAGACTATGGCTACACCTTC. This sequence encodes CASGLVTRDYGYTF.

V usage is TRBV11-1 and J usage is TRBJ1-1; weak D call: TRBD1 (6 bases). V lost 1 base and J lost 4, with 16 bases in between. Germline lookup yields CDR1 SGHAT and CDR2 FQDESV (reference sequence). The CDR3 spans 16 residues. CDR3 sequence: CASSLEGWRGLTEAFF. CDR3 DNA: TGTGCCAGCAGCTTAGAGGGATGGCGGGGGCTCACTGAAGCTTTCTTT.

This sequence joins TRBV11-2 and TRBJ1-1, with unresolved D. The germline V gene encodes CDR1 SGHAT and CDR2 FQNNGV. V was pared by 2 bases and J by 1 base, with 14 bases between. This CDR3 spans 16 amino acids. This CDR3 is CASSLLSRWGNTEAFF. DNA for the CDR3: TGTGCCAGCAGCTTACTTAGCAGGTGGGGGAACACTGAAGCTTTCTTT.

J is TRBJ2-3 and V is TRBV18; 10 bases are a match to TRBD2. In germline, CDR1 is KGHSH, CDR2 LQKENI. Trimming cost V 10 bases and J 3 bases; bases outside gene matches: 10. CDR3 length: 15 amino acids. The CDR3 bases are TGTGCCACTCAGGCCCAGCGGGAGGGGACAGATACGCAGTATTTT. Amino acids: CATQAQREGTDTQYF.

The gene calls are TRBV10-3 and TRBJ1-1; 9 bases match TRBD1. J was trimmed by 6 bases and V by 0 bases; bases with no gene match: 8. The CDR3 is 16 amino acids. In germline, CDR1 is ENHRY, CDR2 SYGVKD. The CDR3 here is CAISESLPGQGPEAFF. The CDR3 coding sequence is TGTGCCATCAGTGAGTCCTTACCGGGACAGGGACCTGAAGCTTTCTTT.

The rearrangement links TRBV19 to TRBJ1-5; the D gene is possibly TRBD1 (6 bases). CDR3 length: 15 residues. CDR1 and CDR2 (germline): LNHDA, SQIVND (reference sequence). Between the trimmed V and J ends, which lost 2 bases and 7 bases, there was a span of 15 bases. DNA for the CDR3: TGTGCCAGTAGTATAATCGGCAGGGGAGGCCAGCCCCAGCATTTT. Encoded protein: CASSIIGRGGQPQHF.

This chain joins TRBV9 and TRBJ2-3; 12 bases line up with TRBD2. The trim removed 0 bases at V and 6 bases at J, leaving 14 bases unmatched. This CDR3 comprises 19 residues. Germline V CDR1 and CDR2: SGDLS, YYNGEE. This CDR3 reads CASSVGRLAGDPRGDTQYF. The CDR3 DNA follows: TGTGCCAGCAGCGTAGGCCGACTAGCGGGAGATCCCCGGGGGGATACGCAGTATTTT. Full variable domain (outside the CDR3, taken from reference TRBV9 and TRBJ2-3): DSGVTQTPKHLITATGQRVTLRCSPRSGDLSVYWYQQSLDQGLQFLIQYYNGEERAKGNILERFSAQQFPDLHSELNLSSLELGDSALYFCASSVGRLAGDPRGDTQYFGPGTRLTVL.

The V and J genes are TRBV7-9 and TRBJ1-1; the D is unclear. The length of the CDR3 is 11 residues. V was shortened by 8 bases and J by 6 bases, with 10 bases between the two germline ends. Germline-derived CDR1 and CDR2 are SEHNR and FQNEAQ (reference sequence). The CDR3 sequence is CASAFGAEAFF. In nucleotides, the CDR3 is TGTGCCAGCGCCTTCGGGGCTGAAGCTTTCTTT. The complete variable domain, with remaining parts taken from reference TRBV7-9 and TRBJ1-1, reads DTGVSQNPRHKITKRGQNVTFRCDPISEHNRLYWYRQTLGQGPEFLTYFQNEAQLEKSRLLSDRFSAERPKGSFSTLEIQRTEQGDSAMYLCASAFGAEAFFGQGTRLTVV.

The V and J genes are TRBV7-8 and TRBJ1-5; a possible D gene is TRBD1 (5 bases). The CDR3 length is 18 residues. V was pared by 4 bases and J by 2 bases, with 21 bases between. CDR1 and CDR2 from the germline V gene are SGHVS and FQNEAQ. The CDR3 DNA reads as TGTGCCAGCAGCTCCCGTCAGATGCAGGGTATCGGCAATCAGCCCCAGCATTTT. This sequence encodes CASSSRQMQGIGNQPQHF.